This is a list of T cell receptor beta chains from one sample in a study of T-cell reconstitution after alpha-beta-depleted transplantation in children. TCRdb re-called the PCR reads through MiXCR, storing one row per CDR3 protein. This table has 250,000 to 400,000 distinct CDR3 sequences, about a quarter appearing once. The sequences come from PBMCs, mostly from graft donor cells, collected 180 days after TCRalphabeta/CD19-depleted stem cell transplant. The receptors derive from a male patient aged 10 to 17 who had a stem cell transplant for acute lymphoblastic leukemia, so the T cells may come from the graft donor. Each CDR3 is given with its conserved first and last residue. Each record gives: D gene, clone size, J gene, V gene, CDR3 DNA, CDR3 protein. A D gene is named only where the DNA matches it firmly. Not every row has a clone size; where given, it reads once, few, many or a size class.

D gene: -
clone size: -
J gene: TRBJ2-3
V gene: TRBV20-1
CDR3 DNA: TGCAGTGCTAGAGTCCCACTAGCTACCGGAGATACGCAGTATTTT
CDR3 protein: CSARVPLATGDTQYF

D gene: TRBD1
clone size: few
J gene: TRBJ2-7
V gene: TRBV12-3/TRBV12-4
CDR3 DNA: TGTGCCAGCAGTACACTCCGGGACAGCGAGCAGTACTTC
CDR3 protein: CASSTLRDSEQYF

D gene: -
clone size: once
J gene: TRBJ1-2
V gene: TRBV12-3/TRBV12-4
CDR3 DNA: TGTGCCAGCAGTTTCGGGACATATAACGGCTACACCTTC
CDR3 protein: CASSFGTYNGYTF

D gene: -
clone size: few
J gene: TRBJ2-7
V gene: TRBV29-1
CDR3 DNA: TGCAGCGTTGTAGACGGCTTCTACGAGCAGTACTTC
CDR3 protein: CSVVDGFYEQYF

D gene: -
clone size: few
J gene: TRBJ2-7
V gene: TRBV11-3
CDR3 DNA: TGTGCCAGCAGCAAAGACGATCAGGGGAATGACGAGCAGTACTTC
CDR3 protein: CASSKDDQGNDEQYF

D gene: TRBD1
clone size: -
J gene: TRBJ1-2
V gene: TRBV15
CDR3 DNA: TGTGCCACCAGCATCCCCGGGGACAGGTCTAACTATGGCTACACCTTC
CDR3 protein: CATSIPGDRSNYGYTF

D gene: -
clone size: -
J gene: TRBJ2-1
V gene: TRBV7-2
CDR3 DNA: TGTGCCAGCAGCTTACGGGAGATCAGCCCCTACAATGAGCAGTTCTTC
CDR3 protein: CASSLREISPYNEQFF

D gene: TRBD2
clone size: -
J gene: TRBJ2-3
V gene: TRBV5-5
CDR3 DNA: TGTGCCAGCAGCTTGTTGTTCGGAGCGGGAGTCTCAGATACGCAGTATTTT
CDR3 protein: CASSLLFGAGVSDTQYF

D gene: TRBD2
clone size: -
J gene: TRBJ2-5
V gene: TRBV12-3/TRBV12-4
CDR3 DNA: TGTGCCAGCAGTGCCCCCGGGACTAGCGGAAAAGAGACCCAGTACTTC
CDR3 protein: CASSAPGTSGKETQYF

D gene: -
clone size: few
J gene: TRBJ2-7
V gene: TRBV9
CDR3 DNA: TGTGCCAGCAGCACCCGACAAAAGTCCGAGCAGTACTTC
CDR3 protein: CASSTRQKSEQYF

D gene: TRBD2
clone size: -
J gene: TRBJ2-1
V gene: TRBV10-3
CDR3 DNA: TGTGCCATCAGTGAGTCGGCGGGACTAGCAATCTACAATGAGCAGTTCTTC
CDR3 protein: CAISESAGLAIYNEQFF

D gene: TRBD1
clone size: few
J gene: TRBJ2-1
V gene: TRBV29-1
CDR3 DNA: TGCAGCGTCGTAGACAGGGCCCCCGTGGATGAGCAGTTCTTC
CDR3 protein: CSVVDRAPVDEQFF

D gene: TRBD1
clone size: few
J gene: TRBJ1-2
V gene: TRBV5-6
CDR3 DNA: TGTGCCAGCAGCTTGGAGTCAGGGGGAAGGTATGGCTACACCTTC
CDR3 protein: CASSLESGGRYGYTF

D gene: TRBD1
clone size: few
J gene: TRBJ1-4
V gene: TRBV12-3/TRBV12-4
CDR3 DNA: TGTGCCAGCATCCGGGACAGGGGGGAAAAACTGTTTTTT
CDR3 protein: CASIRDRGEKLFF

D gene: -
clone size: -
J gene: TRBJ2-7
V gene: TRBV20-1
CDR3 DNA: TGCAGTGCTAGAGATCAGTGGGAGAGCTACGAGCAGTACTTC
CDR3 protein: CSARDQWESYEQYF

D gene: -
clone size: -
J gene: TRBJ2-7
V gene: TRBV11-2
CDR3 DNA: TGTGCCAGCAGCTTTTTCCCGACAGGACCGTCCTACGAGCAGTACTTC
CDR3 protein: CASSFFPTGPSYEQYF

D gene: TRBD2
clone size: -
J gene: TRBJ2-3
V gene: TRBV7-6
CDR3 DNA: TGTGCCAGCAGCTTATGTAGTCGACTAGCGGGCACAGTTACGCAGTATTTT
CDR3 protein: CASSLCSRLAGTVTQYF

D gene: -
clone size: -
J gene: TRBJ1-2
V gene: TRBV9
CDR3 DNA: TGTGCCAGCAGCGCCCGACAGGAAAGGGCCATTAAAAACTATGGCTACACCTTC
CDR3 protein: CASSARQERAIKNYGYTF

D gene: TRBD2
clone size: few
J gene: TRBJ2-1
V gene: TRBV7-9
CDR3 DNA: TGTGCCAGCTCTATATTTGGGACTAGCGGGAGAGAGCAGTTCTTC
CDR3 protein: CASSIFGTSGREQFF

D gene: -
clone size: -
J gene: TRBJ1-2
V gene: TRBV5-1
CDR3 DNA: TGCGCCAGCAGTAGAGAAACAGGGTTCGTTGGTAATGGCTACACCTTC
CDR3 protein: CASSRETGFVGNGYTF

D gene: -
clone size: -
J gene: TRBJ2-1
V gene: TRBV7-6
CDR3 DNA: TGTGCCAGCAGCTTAGCGGGGCGGGCCACCAATGAGCAGTTCTTC
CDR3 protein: CASSLAGRATNEQFF

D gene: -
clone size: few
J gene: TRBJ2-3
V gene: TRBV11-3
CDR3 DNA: TGTGCCAGCAGCTTAGGAAGGACGGTTGATACGCAGTATTTT
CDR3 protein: CASSLGRTVDTQYF

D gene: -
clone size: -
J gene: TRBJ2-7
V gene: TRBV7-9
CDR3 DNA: TGTGCCAGCAGCTTATCCGGCGGGCAGTACTTC
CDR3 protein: CASSLSGGQYF

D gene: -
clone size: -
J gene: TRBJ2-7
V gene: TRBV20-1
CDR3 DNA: TGCAGTGGGAGCAGGGTAGGGGTGAAATACGAGCAGTACTTC
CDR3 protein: CSGSRVGVKYEQYF

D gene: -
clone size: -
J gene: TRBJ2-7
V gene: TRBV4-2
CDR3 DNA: TGTGCCAGCAGCCAAGCGGGGGAAGTCTACGAGCAGTACTTC
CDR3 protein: CASSQAGEVYEQYF

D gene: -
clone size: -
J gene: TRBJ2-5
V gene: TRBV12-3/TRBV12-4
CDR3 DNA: TGTGCCAGCAGTCAATCAGGGGGGCAGACCCAGTACTTC
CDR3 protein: CASSQSGGQTQYF

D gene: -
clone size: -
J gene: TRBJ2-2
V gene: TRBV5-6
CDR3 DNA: TGTGCCAGCAGCCGGCAGCTTTGGGGGTCGAACACCGGGGAGCTGTTTTTT
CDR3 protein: CASSRQLWGSNTGELFF

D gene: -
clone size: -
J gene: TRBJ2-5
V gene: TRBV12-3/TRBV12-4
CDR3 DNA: TGTGCCAGCAGTTTACTCAGCTCCCAAGAGACCCAGTACTTC
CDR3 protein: CASSLLSSQETQYF

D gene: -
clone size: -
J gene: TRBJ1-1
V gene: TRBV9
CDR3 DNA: TGTGCCAGCAGCCCTATAAATTCAGGATTTGAAGCTTTCTTT
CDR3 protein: CASSPINSGFEAFF

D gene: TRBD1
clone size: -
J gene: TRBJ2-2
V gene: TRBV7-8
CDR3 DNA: TGTGCCAGCAGCTTTCTACCGGGACAGGCTATTCCGAACACCGGGGAGCTGTTTTTT
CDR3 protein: CASSFLPGQAIPNTGELFF

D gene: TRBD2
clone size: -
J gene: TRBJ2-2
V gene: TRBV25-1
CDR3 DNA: TGTGCCAGCAGTGACGTGAGAGGACTAGCGGGAGGAACGTACACCGGGGAGCTGTTTTTT
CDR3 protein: CASSDVRGLAGGTYTGELFF

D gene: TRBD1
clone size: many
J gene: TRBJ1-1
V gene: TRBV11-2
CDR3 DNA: TGTGCCAGCAGCTTAGTACAGGGGACTGAAGCTTTCTTT
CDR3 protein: CASSLVQGTEAFF

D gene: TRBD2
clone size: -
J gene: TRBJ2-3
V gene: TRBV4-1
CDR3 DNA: TGCGCCAGCAGCCAAGGTCGCTCGCCGGGGGGTACGCAGTATTTT
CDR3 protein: CASSQGRSPGGTQYF

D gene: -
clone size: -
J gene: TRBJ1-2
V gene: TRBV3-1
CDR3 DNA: TGTGCCAGCTCCCAAGCAGTGGGGGGCTATGGCTACACCTTC
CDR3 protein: CASSQAVGGYGYTF

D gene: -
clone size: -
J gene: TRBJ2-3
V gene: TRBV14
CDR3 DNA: TGTGCCAGCAGCCAAGAATGGACGCGGAGGGTCACAGATACGCAGTATTTT
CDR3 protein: CASSQEWTRRVTDTQYF

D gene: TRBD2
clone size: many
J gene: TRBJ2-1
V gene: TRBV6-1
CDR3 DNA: TGTGCCAGCAGTATTTTAGCGGGTGCTTACAATGAGCAGTTCTTC
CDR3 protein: CASSILAGAYNEQFF

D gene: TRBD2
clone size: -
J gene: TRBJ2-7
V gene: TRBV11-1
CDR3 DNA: TGTGCCAGCAGCGGCAAGACTAGCGGGAGGGCCTCCTTTCGTTACGAGCAGTACTTC
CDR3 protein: CASSGKTSGRASFRYEQYF

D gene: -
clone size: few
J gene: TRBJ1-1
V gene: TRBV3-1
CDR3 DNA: TGTGCCAGCAGCCAAGCCCTGGTGAACACTGAAGCTTTCTTT
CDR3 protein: CASSQALVNTEAFF

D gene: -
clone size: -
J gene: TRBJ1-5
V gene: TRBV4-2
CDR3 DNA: TGTGCCAGCAGCCCTAGTTACAATCAGCCCCAGCATTTT
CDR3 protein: CASSPSYNQPQHF

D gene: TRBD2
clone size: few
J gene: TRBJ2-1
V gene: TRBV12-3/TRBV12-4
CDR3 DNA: TGTGCCAGCAGTTTACGTGTACTAGCGGTTGGGGTTGATCGTAAAAATGAGCAGTTCTTC
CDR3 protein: CASSLRVLAVGVDRKNEQFF

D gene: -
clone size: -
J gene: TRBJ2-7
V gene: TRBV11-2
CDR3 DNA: TGTGCCAGCAGCTTCCAGACGGGATTATTCTACGAGCAGTACTTC
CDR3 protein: CASSFQTGLFYEQYF

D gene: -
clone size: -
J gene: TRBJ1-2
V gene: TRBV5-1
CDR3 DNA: TGCGCCAGCAGCTTGGGATCTGAGGCCTATGGCGACACCTTC
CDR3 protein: CASSLGSEAYGDTF

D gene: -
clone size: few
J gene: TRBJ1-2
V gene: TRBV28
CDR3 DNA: TGTGCCAGCAGTTCCCCTCCAGGGAGCTATGGCTACACCTTC
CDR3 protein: CASSSPPGSYGYTF

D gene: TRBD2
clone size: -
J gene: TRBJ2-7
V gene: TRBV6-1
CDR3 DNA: TGTGCCAGCAGTCGGCCGGCTAGCGGGTTCTACGAGCAGTACTTC
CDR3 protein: CASSRPASGFYEQYF

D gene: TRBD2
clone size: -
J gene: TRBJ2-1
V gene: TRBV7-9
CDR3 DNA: TGTGCCAGCAGCCCCCCCTTAGCGGGAGTCGGTAATGAGCAGTTCTTC
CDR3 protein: CASSPPLAGVGNEQFF

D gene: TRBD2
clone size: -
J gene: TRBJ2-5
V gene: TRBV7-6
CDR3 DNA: TGTGCCAGCAGCGCTGGGGGGGGTCGAGAGACCCAGTACTTC
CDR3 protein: CASSAGGGRETQYF

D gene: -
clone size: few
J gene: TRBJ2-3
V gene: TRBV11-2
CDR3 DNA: TGTGCCAGCAGCGGTGGACAGCGCACAGATACGCAGTATTTT
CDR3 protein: CASSGGQRTDTQYF

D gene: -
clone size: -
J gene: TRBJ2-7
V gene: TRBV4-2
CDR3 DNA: TGTGCCAGCAGCCAAGAGGGGGCCCACTCCTACGAGCAGTACTTC
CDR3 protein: CASSQEGAHSYEQYF

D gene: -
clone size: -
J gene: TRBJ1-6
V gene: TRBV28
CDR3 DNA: TGTGCCAGCATCCTCTCTCAGGCGGGCGGTTCACCCCTCCACTTT
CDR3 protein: CASILSQAGGSPLHF

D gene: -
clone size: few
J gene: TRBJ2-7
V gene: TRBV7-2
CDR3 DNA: TGTGCCAGCAACTCTCCCGGCAGGGTCCACCACGAGCAGTACTTC
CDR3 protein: CASNSPGRVHHEQYF

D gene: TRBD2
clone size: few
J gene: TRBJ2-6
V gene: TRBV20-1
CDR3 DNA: TGCAGTGCTAGAGATCGCGGTGGACTAGCCGCCTCTGGGGCCAACGTCCTGACTTTC
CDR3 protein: CSARDRGGLAASGANVLTF